What follows are 17 T cell receptor beta chains derived from one specimen sequenced in a study of OX40 agonist ivuxolimab in advanced cancers. The table came from immunoSEQ multiplex PCR; TCRdb's copy has only in-frame clones and leaves some out. The repertoire holds some 40,000 clones, with about 90% as singletons. The sequences come from CD4+ or CD8+ T cells sorted from blood, collected in a trial of the OX40 agonist ivuxolimab. The receptors come from an adult with an advanced solid tumor such as melanoma, head and neck, liver or kidney cancer.

This clone was observed a single time. The chain combines TRBV11-2 with TRBJ2-3; D perhaps matches TRBD1 (6 bases). Trimming pared 5 bases from V and 0 bases from J, leaving 15 bases between. This CDR3 has 16 residues. Germline CDR1 reads SGHAT; CDR2 reads FQNNGV. The CDR3 region has the DNA TGTGCCAGCAGCCCCAGGGGAGCGGCGAGCACAGATACGCAGTATTTT. It is translated as CASSPRGAASTDTQYF.

The chain employs TRBV5-6 and TRBJ2-5, with D unclear. TRBJ2-7 explains the end of the DNA better; the J call may be wrong. The CDR3 extends over 11 amino acids. Germline V gives CDR1 SGHDT, CDR2 YYEEEE. CDR3: CASSLRVEQYF. The CDR3 DNA reads as TGTGCCAGCAGCTTAAGGGTCGAGCAGTACTTC.

The gene calls are TRBV6-1 and TRBJ2-4, with 12 bases fitting TRBD2. V lost 0 bases to trimming and J lost 0 bases; unmatched junction nucleotides: 6. The CDR3 is made up of 19 amino acids. In germline, CDR1 is MNHNS, CDR2 SASEGT. CDR3 amino acids: CASSEATSGGFLAKNIQYF. CDR3 DNA sequence: TGTGCCAGCAGTGAAGCAACTAGCGGGGGGTTCCTAGCCAAAAACATTCAGTACTTC.

The chain is built from TRBV7-9 and TRBJ2-2; 14 bases align to TRBD2. J lost 7 bases, V lost 5 bases, and 6 bases had no gene match. This CDR3 has 16 amino acids. From germline, CDR1 is SEHNR and CDR2 FQNEAQ (reference sequence). The CDR3 region has the DNA TGTGCCAGCAGCAAGGGACTAGCGGGAGTTTACGGGGAGCTGTTTTTT. Amino acids: CASSKGLAGVYGELFF.

V and J are TRBV10-2 and TRBJ2-1; TRBD2 is a possible D gene (6 bases). This CDR3 has 18 residues. V lost 4 bases and J 6 bases, leaving 25 bases between the germline ends. Germline V gives CDR1 WSHSY, CDR2 SAAADI. The CDR3 nucleotides are TGCGCCAGCAGTGTCGTGTTCGGGAGAGTCTCGATGTCCAATGAGCAGTTCTTC. Protein: CASSVVFGRVSMSNEQFF.

This sequence joins TRBV28 and TRBJ2-5; no clear D gene. The CDR3 has 12 amino acids. Germline lookup yields CDR1 MDHEN and CDR2 SYDVKM. V was clipped by 6 bases and J by 3 bases, with 8 bases between them. DNA for the CDR3: TGTGCCAGCAGATCGGTCGAAGAGACCCAGTACTTC. Its protein product is CASRSVEETQYF.

The rearrangement uses TRBV27 and TRBJ1-5; D ambiguous. Germline V lookup: CDR1 MNHEY, CDR2 SMNVEV (reference sequence). Trimming stripped 8 bases from V and 0 bases from J, with 17 bases between. This CDR3 is built from 16 residues. The CDR3 DNA is TGTGCCAGCGCCCCTGGAGCAAAGGGTAGCAATCAGCCCCAGCATTTT. The encoded protein is CASAPGAKGSNQPQHF.

The rearrangement uses TRBV29-1 and TRBJ1-2, with 7 bases that match TRBD1. The CDR3 is made up of 13 amino acids. The J segment lost 2 bases and the V segment lost 7 bases, leaving 7 bases of the junction unmatched. Germline CDR1 reads SQVTM; CDR2 reads ANQGSEA. CDR3 nucleotide sequence: TGCAGCGACCGGACAGGTACCAACTATGGCTACACCTTC. Amino acids: CSDRTGTNYGYTF.

The chain combines TRBV5-1 with TRBJ2-1, with D tentatively TRBD1 (5 bases). CDR1 and CDR2 (germline): SGHRS, YFSETQ. The CDR3 consists of 12 residues. Deletions cut 0 bases from V and 8 bases from J, with 6 bases between. The CDR3 nucleotides are TGCGCCAGCAGCTTGGTAGGGGATGAGCAGTTCTTC. As protein: CASSLVGDEQFF.

This clone has only one observation. This sequence joins TRBV6-5 and TRBJ1-6, with D hard to call. This CDR3 has 14 amino acids. The V gene's germline CDR1 is MNHEY and CDR2 SVGAGI. V was shortened by 4 bases and J by 10 bases, with 14 bases between the two germline ends. Here the CDR3 DNA reads TGTGCCAGCAGTTTATCGGGTCTGCGCTCACCCCTCCACTTT. It yields the protein CASSLSGLRSPLHF.

The J gene is TRBJ2-5, the V gene TRBV27; TRBD2 matches at 11 bases. V was pared by 6 bases and J by 5 bases, with 8 bases of the junction left unmatched. Germline V gene lookup returns CDR1 MNHEY and CDR2 SMNVEV (reference sequence). The CDR3 covers 15 residues. CDR3 DNA sequence: TGTGCCAGCAGCCCAGCTAGCGGGGGGCAGGAGACCCAGTACTTC. This codes for CASSPASGGQETQYF.

The CDR3 DNA sequence: TGTGCCATTCGCCCCATGACAGGGGTTATGCATGGCTACACCTTC. Translation gives CAIRPMTGVMHGYTF. The genes are TRBV10-3 and TRBJ1-2, with 8 nucleotides matching TRBD1. Germline V gene data show CDR1 as ENHRY and CDR2 as SYGVKD. The CDR3 has 15 amino acids. With 9 bases clipped from V and 6 bases from J, the junction kept 15 bases outside the gene matches.

The chain recombines TRBV2 with TRBJ2-7; maybe TRBD1 (6 bases). CDR1 SNHLY and CDR2 FYNNEI come from the germline V gene. V was cut by 6 bases and J by 0 bases, with 15 bases left in between. The CDR3 spans 15 residues. The CDR3 reads CASSGTSPLSYEQYF. CDR3 DNA: TGTGCCAGCAGCGGGACATCCCCTCTCTCCTACGAGCAGTACTTC.

By share, this clone counts as large (0.1 to 1%). The chain is built from TRBV7-9 and TRBJ2-1; D is unresolved. Trimming shortened V by 2 bases and J by 6 bases, and 5 bases separated the two germline ends. CDR3 length: 12 residues. Germline V gives CDR1 SEHNR, CDR2 FQNEAQ (reference sequence). In nucleotides, the CDR3 is TGTGCCAGCAGCTTACGAGCCAATGAGCAGTTCTTC. Translating gives CASSLRANEQFF.

The chain carries TRBV5-1 and TRBJ1-1; the D is unclear. Germline CDR1 reads SGHRS; CDR2 reads YFSETQ. V gave up 4 bases and J gave up 6 bases, with 19 bases separating them. This CDR3 contains 15 residues. In DNA, the CDR3 is TGCGCCAGCAGCCCGGAGGTAGGTGTCACCTCTGAAGCTTTCTTT. Translated: CASSPEVGVTSEAFF.

V usage is TRBV19 and J usage is TRBJ2-5; TRBD2 aligns across 12 bases. Trimming took 5 bases from V and 3 from J; bases not matched to a gene: 4. The germline CDR1 and CDR2 sequences are LNHDA and SQIVND (reference sequence). The CDR3 contains 15 residues. The CDR3, as DNA: TGTGCCAGTAGTGTTACTAGCGGGAGGAAAGAGACCCAGTACTTC. It yields the protein CASSVTSGRKETQYF. The full variable domain, its missing parts supplied by reference TRBV19 and TRBJ2-5, is DGGITQSPKYLFRKEGQNVTLSCEQNLNHDAMYWYRQDPGQGLRLIYYSQIVNDFQKGDIAEGYSVSREKKESFPLTVTSAQKNPTAFYLCASSVTSGRKETQYFGPGTRLLVL.

The chain links TRBV5-1 to TRBJ2-7; TRBD2 is a possible D gene (5 bases). CDR1 is SGHRS, CDR2 YFSETQ, per germline. The CDR3 spans 14 residues. Trimming stripped 3 bases from V and 6 bases from J, with 16 bases between. The CDR3 protein is CASSWRPRPSEQYF. The CDR3 DNA sequence: TGCGCCAGCAGCTGGAGGCCACGACCTAGCGAGCAGTACTTC.